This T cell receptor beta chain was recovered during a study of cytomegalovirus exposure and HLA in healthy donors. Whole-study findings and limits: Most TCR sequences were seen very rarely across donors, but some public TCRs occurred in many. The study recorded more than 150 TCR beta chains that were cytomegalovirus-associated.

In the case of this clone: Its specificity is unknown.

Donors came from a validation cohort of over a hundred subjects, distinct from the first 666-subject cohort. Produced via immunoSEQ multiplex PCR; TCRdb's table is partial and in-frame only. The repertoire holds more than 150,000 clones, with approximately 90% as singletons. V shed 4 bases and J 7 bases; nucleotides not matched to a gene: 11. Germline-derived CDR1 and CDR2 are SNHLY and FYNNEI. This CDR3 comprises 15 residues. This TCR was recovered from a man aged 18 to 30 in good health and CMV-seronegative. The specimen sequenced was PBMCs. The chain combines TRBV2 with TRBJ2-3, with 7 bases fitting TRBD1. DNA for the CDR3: TGTGCCAGCAGTGTAGAAGGACAGGCCATGAATACGCAGTATTTT. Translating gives CASSVEGQAMNTQYF.